The rows below give T cell receptor beta chains drawn from one sample of a study of control samples from healthy donors and cancer patients. Data came from immunoSEQ multiplex PCR; TCRdb stores just in-frame clones and leaves some out. The sample yields more than 95,000 clones, roughly 92% seen once. Sequencing was carried out using PBMCs. These receptors all stem from a man older than 75 with head and neck cancer. The CDR3 runs from the conserved cysteine through the conserved F or W. A D gene is named only where the DNA matches it firmly. Size values are once, few and many counts, or a class for expanded clones, and some rows have none.

clone size,J gene,V gene,D gene,CDR3 protein,CDR3 DNA
NA,TRBJ1-3,TRBV5-1,NA,CASSFPGDTIYF,TGCGCCAGCAGCTTCCCCGGGGACACCATATATTTT
NA,TRBJ1-4,TRBV30,NA,CAWSIGGREKLFF,TGTGCCTGGAGTATAGGAGGGCGTGAAAAACTGTTTTTT
NA,TRBJ2-1,TRBV5-1,NA,CASSARGGGDEAFSYNEQFF,TGCGCCAGCAGCGCCCGAGGAGGGGGGGACGAAGCTTTCTCCTACAATGAGCAGTTCTTC
NA,TRBJ2-7,TRBV18,NA,CASLRGDDSYEQYF,TGTGCCAGCTTACGTGGGGACGACTCCTACGAGCAGTACTTC
NA,TRBJ1-4,TRBV7-2,NA,CASSFLGVEHEKLFF,TGTGCCAGCAGCTTCCTAGGGGTAGAGCATGAAAAACTGTTTTTT
NA,TRBJ1-1,TRBV6-4,NA,CASSDSVAIMNTEAFF,TGTGCCAGCAGTGACTCGGTTGCGATTATGAACACTGAAGCTTTCTTT
NA,TRBJ2-3,TRBV7-2,NA,CASSFAFGGGTDTQYF,TGTGCCAGCAGTTTTGCCTTTGGAGGGGGTACAGATACGCAGTATTTT
NA,TRBJ2-3,TRBV29-1,NA,CSVCPTDTQYF,TGCAGCGTTTGTCCCACAGATACGCAGTATTTT
NA,TRBJ1-1,TRBV18,TRBD1,CASSLGQGATEAFF,TGTGCCAGCTCTCTGGGACAGGGGGCCACTGAAGCTTTCTTT
NA,TRBJ1-3,TRBV11-3,NA,CASSISSGNTIYF,TGTGCCAGCAGCATCAGCTCTGGAAACACCATATATTTT
NA,TRBJ2-7,TRBV5-5,NA,CASSFRRPYEQYF,TGTGCCAGCAGCTTTAGGAGGCCCTACGAGCAGTACTTC
NA,TRBJ1-2,TRBV5-1,NA,CASRFDGGYGYTF,TGCGCCAGCAGGTTCGACGGCGGCTATGGCTACACCTTC
NA,TRBJ2-1,TRBV5-1,NA,CASSSDTGPRQFF,TGCGCCAGCAGCTCCGATACAGGGCCTAGGCAGTTCTTC
NA,TRBJ1-2,TRBV29-1,NA,CSVGGLHGYTF,TGCAGCGTCGGAGGGTTGCATGGCTACACCTTC
NA,TRBJ2-7,TRBV5-6,NA,CASSTAYEQYF,TGTGCCAGCAGCACCGCCTACGAGCAGTACTTC
NA,TRBJ2-4,TRBV6-2/TRBV6-3,NA,CASSLDRLNIQYF,TGTGCCAGCAGTCTTGACAGGCTAAACATTCAGTACTTC
NA,TRBJ2-7,TRBV5-4,NA,CASSLGGELWEQYF,TGTGCCAGCAGCTTGGGAGGGGAACTTTGGGAGCAGTACTTC
NA,TRBJ2-5,TRBV12-3/TRBV12-4,NA,CASSFNQGETQYF,TGTGCCAGCAGTTTCAATCAGGGGGAGACCCAGTACTTC
NA,TRBJ2-2,TRBV29-1,TRBD1,CSAGDRAGTGELFF,TGCAGCGCGGGGGACAGGGCGGGCACCGGGGAGCTGTTTTTT
NA,TRBJ1-1,TRBV14,TRBD1,CASSRFHRDRGVNVAFF,TGTGCCAGCAGCCGCTTCCACCGGGACAGGGGAGTAAACGTGGCTTTCTTT
once,TRBJ1-1,TRBV18,NA,CASSPKGERGTEAFF,TGTGCCAGCTCACCAAAAGGAGAGAGAGGTACTGAAGCTTTCTTT
NA,TRBJ2-7,TRBV19,TRBD1,CASSISGRGLEQYF,TGTGCCAGTAGTATAAGTGGCAGGGGGCTCGAGCAGTACTTC
NA,TRBJ1-5,TRBV19,TRBD1,CATMTGANNQPQHF,TGTGCCACAATGACAGGGGCTAACAATCAGCCCCAGCATTTT
NA,TRBJ2-2,TRBV4-1,TRBD2,CASSQGLAGVYTGELFF,TGCGCCAGCAGCCAAGGACTAGCGGGGGTGTACACCGGGGAGCTGTTTTTT
NA,TRBJ2-1,TRBV5-1,TRBD2,CASSLPGGDEQFF,TGCGCCAGCAGCTTGCCGGGAGGAGATGAGCAGTTCTTC